Presented here are 15 T cell receptor beta chains from one specimen sequenced in a study of T cell responses to AZD1222 COVID-19 vaccine. Produced via immunoSEQ multiplex PCR; TCRdb's table is partial and in-frame only. The table records 90,000 to 130,000 clones, around 82% of them present only once. Here the sequenced sample was peripheral blood, taken on day 0 of AZD1222 vaccination. All receptors derive from an adult in good health.

This chain connects TRBV11-2 to TRBJ2-7, with D perhaps TRBD1 (5 bases). CDR3 length equals 14 residues. Germline CDR1 SGHAT, CDR2 FQNNGV. V lost 5 bases, J lost 1 base, and 12 bases lay in between. Here the CDR3 reads CASSQGRVSYEQYF. The CDR3, as DNA: TGTGCCAGCAGCCAGGGTCGCGTTTCCTACGAGCAGTACTTC. Filled out from reference TRBV11-2 and TRBJ2-7, the complete variable domain reads EAGVAQSPRYKIIEKRQSVAFWCNPISGHATLYWYQQILGQGPKLLIQFQNNGVVDDSQLPKDRFSAERLKGVDSTLKIQPAKLEDSAVYLCASSQGRVSYEQYFGPGTRLTVT.

The V gene is TRBV6-2 or TRBV6-3, the J gene TRBJ1-5; no reliable D call. Trimming shortened V by 3 bases and J by 0 bases, and 6 bases separated the two germline ends. CDR1 is MNHEY and CDR2 is SVGEGT in the germline V gene. This CDR3 has 14 residues. DNA for the CDR3: TGTGCCAGCAGTTATGTAGATAGCAATCAGCCCCAGCATTTT. Translating gives CASSYVDSNQPQHF.

The chain has TRBV18 and TRBJ2-7, with 9 bases that match TRBD1. This CDR3 contains 15 residues. V lost 3 bases to trimming and J lost 6 bases; unmatched junction nucleotides: 9. The V gene's germline CDR1 is KGHSH and CDR2 LQKENI. CDR3 protein: CASSPLRDRVLEQYF. DNA of the CDR3: TGTGCCAGCTCACCTCTGAGGGACAGGGTACTCGAGCAGTACTTC.

The chain recombines TRBV6-2 or TRBV6-3 with TRBJ2-7; D unresolved. The CDR3 is 12 residues long. Germline CDR1 MNHEY, CDR2 SVGEGT. Between the trimmed V and J ends, which lost 5 bases and 7 bases, there was a span of 12 bases. The CDR3 DNA is TGTGCCAGCAGTCCACCATTCGGGGAGCAGTACTTC. Translating gives CASSPPFGEQYF.

The CDR3 reads CASSYRDRRSPLHF. The CDR3 DNA is TGTGCCAGCAGCTACCGGGACAGACGGTCACCCCTCCACTTT. The rearrangement links TRBV7-2 to TRBJ1-6, with 7 bases aligning to TRBD1. CDR1 SGHTA and CDR2 FQGNSA come from the germline V gene. The CDR3 has 14 amino acids. Trimming cost V 4 bases and J 10 bases; bases outside gene matches: 7.

This clone was recorded a few times. V gene TRBV5-6 combines with J gene TRBJ2-5; D may be TRBD2 (5 bases). Trimming removed 2 bases from V and 1 base from J, with 12 bases in between. Germline values: CDR1 SGHDT, CDR2 YYEEEE. The CDR3 covers 15 residues. The DNA for the CDR3 is TGTGCCAGCAGCTTCGGAGGCGGAACCCAAGAGACCCAGTACTTC. It is translated as CASSFGGGTQETQYF.

This chain connects TRBV2 to TRBJ2-7; unclear D gene. Deletions cut 6 bases from V and 2 bases from J, with 8 bases between. This CDR3 comprises 12 residues. Germline V gene data show CDR1 as SNHLY and CDR2 as FYNNEI. CDR3 sequence reads: CASSSSAYEQYF. The CDR3 DNA reads TGTGCCAGCAGCTCCTCTGCCTACGAGCAGTACTTC.

This chain connects TRBV5-4 to TRBJ2-7, with 10 bases lining up with TRBD1. Trimming took 0 bases from V and 5 from J; bases not matched to a gene: 2. Germline lookup yields CDR1 SGHNT and CDR2 YYREEE (reference sequence). The CDR3 extends over 14 amino acids. Here the CDR3 DNA reads TGTGCCAGCAGCTTGGCGGGGACAGGGGACGAGCAGTACTTC. Protein: CASSLAGTGDEQYF.

This clone was recorded once. This sequence joins TRBV9 and TRBJ1-2; weak D call: TRBD1 (5 bases). V was cut by 0 bases and J by 7 bases, with 13 bases left in between. Germline CDR1 is SGDLS and CDR2 is YYNGEE. The CDR3 extends over 14 amino acids. CDR3 nucleotide sequence: TGTGCCAGCAGCGTAGCTACCGGGACCACTGGCTACACCTTC. Its protein product is CASSVATGTTGYTF.

V is TRBV18 and J is TRBJ2-1; no firm D call. Per the germline V gene, CDR1 is KGHSH and CDR2 is LQKENI. V was trimmed by 4 bases and J by 7 bases, leaving 11 bases between them. The length of the CDR3 is 13 residues. The CDR3 DNA reads TGTGCCAGCTCACGACCGGTAGTTAATGAGCAGTTCTTC. It translates to CASSRPVVNEQFF.

The chain has TRBV19 and TRBJ1-1; D is unresolved. V lost 3 bases to trimming and J lost 3 bases, with 8 bases between them. The CDR3 totals 13 residues. CDR1 and CDR2 from the germline V gene are LNHDA and SQIVND (reference sequence). The CDR3, as DNA: TGTGCCAGTAGTATTACGTGGGACACTGAAGCTTTCTTT. This codes for CASSITWDTEAFF. Supplemented by reference TRBV19 and TRBJ1-1, the full variable domain reads DGGITQSPKYLFRKEGQNVTLSCEQNLNHDAMYWYRQDPGQGLRLIYYSQIVNDFQKGDIAEGYSVSREKKESFPLTVTSAQKNPTAFYLCASSITWDTEAFFGQGTRLTVV.

The chain uses TRBV24-1 and TRBJ1-3; perhaps TRBD1 as D (6 bases). Trimming removed 9 bases from V and 2 bases from J, with 13 bases in between. CDR1 and CDR2 from the germline V gene are KGHDR and SFDVKD. The CDR3 is 14 residues long. The CDR3 is CATSDRRAGNTIYF. As DNA, the CDR3 is TGTGCCACCTCTGACAGGAGGGCTGGAAACACCATATATTTT.

The rearrangement uses TRBV27 and TRBJ2-7; 9 nucleotides align to TRBD2. Germline assignment: CDR1 MNHEY and CDR2 SMNVEV (reference sequence). The CDR3 covers 14 residues. With V trimmed by 2 bases and J by 4 bases, 3 bases remained unmatched. For the CDR3, the DNA is TGTGCCAGCAGTTTAGGTAGCGGGAGTTACGAGCAGTACTTC. Protein product: CASSLGSGSYEQYF.

The gene calls are TRBV21-1 and TRBJ2-3; the DNA was not compared with TRBD2, the D call given in the table. TRBV21-1 is annotated as a pseudogene. The CDR3 loop spans 18 amino acids. The CDR3 DNA follows: TGTGCCAGCCCGGGCCTAGCGGGTTCTCAGCGCCTCACAGATACGCAGTATTTT. Translated: CASPGLAGSQRLTDTQYF.

The J gene is TRBJ2-1, the V gene TRBV7-3, with a possible D match to TRBD2 (5 bases). The germline V and J ends were trimmed by 5 bases and 5 bases, with 10 bases remaining between them. Germline lookup yields CDR1 SGHTA and CDR2 FQGTGA. The CDR3 loop spans 13 amino acids. Written as DNA, the CDR3 is TGTGCCAGCAGCCTAGCCATAAACAATGAGCAGTTCTTC. Protein: CASSLAINNEQFF.